The rows below give T cell receptor beta chains drawn from one sample of a study of cytomegalovirus exposure and HLA in healthy donors. Produced via immunoSEQ multiplex PCR; TCRdb's table is partial and in-frame only. The sample consists of 60,000 to 85,000 clones, around 80% of them appearing once. Sequencing input: PBMCs. Receptor source: a man aged 70-80 years in good health and CMV-seropositive. The CDR3 runs from the conserved cysteine through the conserved F or W. The D gene is left open where the match is weak. Part of the rows lack a size; the others show once, few, many or a class for expanded clones.

v_gene	j_gene	abundance	d_gene	CDR3nt	CDR3aa
TRBV7-2	TRBJ2-7	-	TRBD1	TGTGCCAGCAGCCCTCGGGGACAGGGGTCCTACGAGCAGTACTTC	CASSPRGQGSYEQYF
TRBV7-2	TRBJ2-1	-	TRBD2	TGTGCCAGCAGCCCCCAGAGTGGGGGGGTTGAGCAGTTCTTC	CASSPQSGGVEQFF
TRBV6-5	TRBJ1-2	-	TRBD1	TGTGCCAGCCGAGGGGGCAGGGAGGATCGCTACACCTTC	CASRGGREDRYTF
TRBV19	TRBJ2-7	-	-	TGTGCCAGTAGTAAAACAGCCGCCTACGAGCAGTACTTC	CASSKTAAYEQYF
TRBV4-1	TRBJ1-1	few	-	TGCGCCAGCAGCGTATCCAGGTTCACTGAAGCTTTCTTT	CASSVSRFTEAFF
TRBV28	TRBJ2-7	-	TRBD1	TGTGCCAGCAGTAACGGACAGGGTGGCGAGCAGTACTTC	CASSNGQGGEQYF
TRBV10-3	TRBJ1-5	-	-	TGTGCCATCAACAGGACGGATAGCAATCAGCCCCAGCATTTT	CAINRTDSNQPQHF
TRBV29-1	TRBJ2-2	-	-	TGCAGCGTTGCTAAGGGGAACCGGGCCACCGGGGAGCTGTTTTTT	CSVAKGNRATGELFF
TRBV19	TRBJ1-6	-	TRBD1	TGTGCCAGTAGTTTGGGACAGGGTAATTCACCCCTCCACTTT	CASSLGQGNSPLHF
TRBV7-3	TRBJ2-2	once	-	TGTGCCAGCAGCTCCCTGACAGGGAACACCGGGGAGCTGTTTTTT	CASSSLTGNTGELFF
TRBV19	TRBJ1-5	-	TRBD1	TGTGCCAGTAGTATCAGGACAGGGGGAAATCAGCCCCAGCATTTT	CASSIRTGGNQPQHF
TRBV30	TRBJ1-1	-	TRBD1	TGTGCCTGGGACAGGGACCCGGGCACTGAAGCTTTCTTT	CAWDRDPGTEAFF
TRBV13	TRBJ1-3	-	TRBD1	TGTGCCAGCAGCTTCGACAGGGGGCGAGGAAACACCATATATTTT	CASSFDRGRGNTIYF
TRBV2	TRBJ1-4	-	-	TGTGCCAACCGCGAGAGCCCTAATGAAAAACTGTTTTTT	CANRESPNEKLFF
TRBV19	TRBJ2-4	-	TRBD1	TGTGCCAGTAGTGAGACAGGGGGCGCCAACATTCAGTACTTC	CASSETGGANIQYF
TRBV10-2	TRBJ2-7	-	-	TGCGCCAGCAGGCCCGGGACTGAGGGTTCCTACGAGCAGTACTTC	CASRPGTEGSYEQYF
TRBV7-2	TRBJ2-7	-	-	TGTGCCAGCAGCATCACAGGGAGCGAGCAGTACTTC	CASSITGSEQYF
TRBV11-2	TRBJ1-2	few	-	TGTGCCAGCAGTCCCGCGAGTTATGGCTACACCTTC	CASSPASYGYTF
TRBV6-1	TRBJ2-6	-	TRBD1	TGTGCCAGCAGCGCTGACAGGGCTGGGGCCAACGTCCTGACTTTC	CASSADRAGANVLTF
TRBV2	TRBJ2-1	-	-	TGTGCCAGCCACCGGCGGGCTAGCGACTACTACAATGAGCAGTTCTTC	CASHRRASDYYNEQFF
TRBV6-5	TRBJ2-1	-	-	TGTGCCAGCAGTAACGGGGGGCCCCCAGGAGAGCAGTTCTTC	CASSNGGPPGEQFF
TRBV15	TRBJ1-4	-	-	TGTGCCACCAGCAGAGCCAGGACAACAACTAATGAAAAACTGTTTTTT	CATSRARTTTNEKLFF
TRBV28	TRBJ2-7	-	-	TGTGCCAGCAGTCGAGACAGTCAAAGGTTCTACGAGCAGTACTTC	CASSRDSQRFYEQYF
TRBV28	TRBJ2-3	-	TRBD1	TGTGCCAGCAGTTTTATGCATCCGGGACAGGGCTTTGGCACAGATACGCAGTATTTT	CASSFMHPGQGFGTDTQYF
TRBV27	TRBJ1-5	-	-	TGTGCCAGCAGTTCCACGGAAAGGGGTCAGCCCCAGCATTTT	CASSSTERGQPQHF
TRBV11-2	TRBJ2-7	-	TRBD2	TGTGCCAGCAGCTTAGCCCCGGGACTAGCGTTCTACGAGCAGTACTTC	CASSLAPGLAFYEQYF
TRBV7-9	TRBJ1-2	-	TRBD1	TGTGCCAGCAGCTTCGCCGGGACAGGGGATGGCTACACCTTC	CASSFAGTGDGYTF
TRBV9	TRBJ1-1	-	-	TGTGCCAGCAGCGTAGTTTTTCCCGGTGAAGCTTTCTTT	CASSVVFPGEAFF
TRBV28	TRBJ2-5	-	-	TGTGCCAATTTGCAGCCCCAGGGGTCCTCGTACTTC	CANLQPQGSSYF
TRBV7-2	TRBJ1-2	-	-	TGTGCCAGCAGCTTAAGGCGACTCCTCCATGGCTACACCTTC	CASSLRRLLHGYTF
TRBV4-3	TRBJ2-1	-	-	TGCGCCAGCAGCCAATCCTTCCCTCTTAATGAGCAGTTCTTC	CASSQSFPLNEQFF
TRBV29-1	TRBJ1-2	-	-	TGCAGCGCCATTACAGGCAACTATGGCTACACCTTC	CSAITGNYGYTF
TRBV2	TRBJ2-6	-	TRBD1	TGTGCCAGCAGTGAAACTACAGGGGCTGGGGCCAACGTCCTGACTTTC	CASSETTGAGANVLTF
TRBV6-5	TRBJ2-7	-	-	TGTGCCAGCAGCCGCAGGGGTACCTACGAGCAGTACTTC	CASSRRGTYEQYF
TRBV28	TRBJ2-7	-	-	TGTGCCAGCAGTTCGACTCCTTCCTACGAGCAGTACTTC	CASSSTPSYEQYF
TRBV6-5	TRBJ1-4	-	TRBD1	TGTGCCAGCAGGGGGACAGGTCGGGGAGAAAAACTGTTTTTT	CASRGTGRGEKLFF
TRBV5-1	TRBJ2-2	-	-	TGCGCCAGCACGCAGGGTGATTTTACCGGGGAGCTGTTTTTT	CASTQGDFTGELFF
TRBV15	TRBJ1-1	-	TRBD1	TGTGCCACCAGCAGAGATCGGTACAGGGGCACTGAAGCTTTCTTT	CATSRDRYRGTEAFF
TRBV10-3	TRBJ2-7	once	TRBD1	TGTGCCATCAGTGTAGACAGGGATTCCTACGAGCAGTACTTC	CAISVDRDSYEQYF
TRBV7-2	TRBJ2-7	-	-	TGTGCCAGCAGCTACGGGACTTACTACGAGCAGTACTTC	CASSYGTYYEQYF
TRBV28	TRBJ2-7	-	TRBD2	TGTGCCAGCAGTTTATTATCAGGGAGGGTCAGCGAGCAGTACTTC	CASSLLSGRVSEQYF
TRBV4-2	TRBJ2-5	-	TRBD2	TGTGCCAGCAGCCAAACCGGGACTAGCGGGAGTACCTCGGGAGAGACCCAGTACTTC	CASSQTGTSGSTSGETQYF
TRBV29-1	TRBJ2-2	-	-	TGCAGCGTTGATGGCTCCAGTCACACCGGGGAGCTGTTTTTT	CSVDGSSHTGELFF
TRBV30	TRBJ1-3	-	TRBD1	TGTGGGGGTGGCAGGGGGCAAGGAAACACCATATATTTT	CGGGRGQGNTIYF
TRBV9	TRBJ2-1	-	TRBD2	TGTGCCAGCAGCCCCAGAGCGGGGGGCCCTGGCGAGCAGTTCTTC	CASSPRAGGPGEQFF
TRBV5-1	TRBJ2-5	-	TRBD2	TGCGCCAGCAGCTTAGCTGGGGGGGATAACCAAGAGACCCAGTACTTC	CASSLAGGDNQETQYF
TRBV23-1	TRBJ1-5	-	-	TGCGCCAGCGAAACCGGGACACCGACCGGGCGAAATCAGCCCCAGCATTTT	CASETGTPTGRNQPQHF
TRBV7-2	TRBJ1-3	-	-	TGTGCCAGCAGTGCGGTAGGGAGCTCTGGAAACACCATATATTTT	CASSAVGSSGNTIYF
TRBV4-3	TRBJ2-5	-	TRBD1	TGCGCCAGCAGCCAAGCGTCCCTCCGACAGGGGGTACAGACCCAGTACTTC	CASSQASLRQGVQTQYF
TRBV5-1	TRBJ2-5	-	TRBD2	TGCGCCAGCCAACACGGGGGACTAGCGGGAGAAGAGACCCAGTACTTC	CASQHGGLAGEETQYF
TRBV16	TRBJ2-5	-	-	TGTGCCAGCAGCCAGTTTTTAGACCAAGAGACCCAGTACTTC	CASSQFLDQETQYF
TRBV9	TRBJ2-5	-	-	TGTGCCAGCAGCGTAGGGAGCTTGAGAGGGGAGACCCAGTACTTC	CASSVGSLRGETQYF
TRBV5-6	TRBJ2-2	-	-	TGTGCCAGCAGCTTCCGACACGGGGAGCTGTTTTTT	CASSFRHGELFF
TRBV4-3	TRBJ1-6	few	TRBD1	TGCGCCAGCAGCCAAGGGGACAGGAAAAATTCACCCCTCCACTTT	CASSQGDRKNSPLHF